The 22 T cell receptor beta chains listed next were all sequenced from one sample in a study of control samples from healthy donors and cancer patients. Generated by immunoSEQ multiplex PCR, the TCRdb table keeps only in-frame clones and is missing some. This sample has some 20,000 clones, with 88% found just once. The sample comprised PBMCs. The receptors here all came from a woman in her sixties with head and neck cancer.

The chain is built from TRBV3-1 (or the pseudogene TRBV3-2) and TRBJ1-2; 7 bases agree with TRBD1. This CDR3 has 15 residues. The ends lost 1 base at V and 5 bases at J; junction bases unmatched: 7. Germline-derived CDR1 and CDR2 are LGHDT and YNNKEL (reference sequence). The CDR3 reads CASSQVGTERYGYTF. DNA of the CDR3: TGTGCCAGCAGCCAAGTCGGGACAGAGAGGTATGGCTACACCTTC.

The DNA for the CDR3 is TGTGCCAGCAGCTTAGAACAGGGCCGAAAGTACGAGCAGTACTTC. Protein: CASSLEQGRKYEQYF. The rearrangement joins TRBV7-6 to TRBJ2-7, with TRBD1 as a possible D gene (6 bases). Trimming cost V 1 base and J 4 bases, with 14 bases left between them. In germline, CDR1 is SGHVS, CDR2 FNYEAQ. CDR3 length: 15 amino acids.

CDR3 sequence reads: CATSRDRGPGNTIYF. CDR3 in DNA: TGTGCCACCAGTCGGGACAGGGGGCCTGGAAACACCATATATTTT. J is TRBJ1-3 and V is TRBV15; 12 positions agree with TRBD1. The CDR3 loop spans 15 amino acids. Germline trimming cut 6 bases from V and 2 bases from J; bases unmatched to any gene: 2. The germline gives CDR1 LNHNV, CDR2 YYDKDF (reference sequence).

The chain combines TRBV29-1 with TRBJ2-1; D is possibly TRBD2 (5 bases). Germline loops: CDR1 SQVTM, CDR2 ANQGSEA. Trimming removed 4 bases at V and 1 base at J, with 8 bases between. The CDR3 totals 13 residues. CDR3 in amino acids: CSVGTDSYNEQFF. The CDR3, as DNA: TGCAGCGTTGGGACTGATTCCTACAATGAGCAGTTCTTC.

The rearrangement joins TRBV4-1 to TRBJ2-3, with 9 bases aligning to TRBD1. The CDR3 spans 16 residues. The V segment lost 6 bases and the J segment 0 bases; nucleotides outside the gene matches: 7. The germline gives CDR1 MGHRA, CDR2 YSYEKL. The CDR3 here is CASSTGTGISTDTQYF. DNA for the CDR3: TGCGCCAGCAGTACTGGGACAGGGATTAGCACAGATACGCAGTATTTT.

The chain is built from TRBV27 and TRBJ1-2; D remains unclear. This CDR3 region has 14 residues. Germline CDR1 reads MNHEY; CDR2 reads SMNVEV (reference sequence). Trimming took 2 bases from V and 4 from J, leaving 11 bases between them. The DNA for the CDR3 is TGTGCCAGCAGTTTAAAGGCTGCCTTCTATGGCTACACCTTC. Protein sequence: CASSLKAAFYGYTF.

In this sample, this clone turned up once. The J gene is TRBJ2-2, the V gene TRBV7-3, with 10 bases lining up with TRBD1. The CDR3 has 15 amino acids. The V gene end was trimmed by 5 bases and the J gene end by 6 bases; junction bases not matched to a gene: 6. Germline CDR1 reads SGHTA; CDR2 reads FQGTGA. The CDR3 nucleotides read TGTGCCAGCAGCCCCCGCGGGACAGGGGCCGGGGAGCTGTTTTTT. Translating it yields CASSPRGTGAGELFF.

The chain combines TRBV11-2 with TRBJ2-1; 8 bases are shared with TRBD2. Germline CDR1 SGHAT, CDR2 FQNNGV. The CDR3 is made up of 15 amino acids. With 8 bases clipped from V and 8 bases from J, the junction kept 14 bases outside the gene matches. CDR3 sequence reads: CASRIGRAGWDEQFF. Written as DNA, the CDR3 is TGTGCCAGCCGTATCGGGAGGGCCGGTTGGGATGAGCAGTTCTTC. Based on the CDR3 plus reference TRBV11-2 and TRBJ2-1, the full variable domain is EAGVAQSPRYKIIEKRQSVAFWCNPISGHATLYWYQQILGQGPKLLIQFQNNGVVDDSQLPKDRFSAERLKGVDSTLKIQPAKLEDSAVYLCASRIGRAGWDEQFFGPGTRLTVL.

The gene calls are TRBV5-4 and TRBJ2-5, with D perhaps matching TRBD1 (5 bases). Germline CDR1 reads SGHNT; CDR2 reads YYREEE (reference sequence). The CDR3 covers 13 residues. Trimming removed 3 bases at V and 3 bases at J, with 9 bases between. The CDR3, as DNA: TGTGCCAGCAGCTCGGACATAAAAGAGACCCAGTACTTC. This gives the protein CASSSDIKETQYF. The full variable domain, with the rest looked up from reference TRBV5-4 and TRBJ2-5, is ETGVTQSPTHLIKTRGQQVTLRCSSQSGHNTVSWYQQALGQGPQFIFQYYREEENGRGNFPPRFSGLQFPNYSSELNVNALELDDSALYLCASSSDIKETQYFGPGTRLLVL.

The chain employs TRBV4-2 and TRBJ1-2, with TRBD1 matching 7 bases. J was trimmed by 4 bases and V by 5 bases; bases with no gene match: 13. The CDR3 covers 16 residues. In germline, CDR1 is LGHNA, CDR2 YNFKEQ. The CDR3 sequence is CASSALPGQTSYGYTF. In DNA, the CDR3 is TGTGCCAGCAGCGCTCTTCCGGGACAGACAAGCTATGGCTACACCTTC.

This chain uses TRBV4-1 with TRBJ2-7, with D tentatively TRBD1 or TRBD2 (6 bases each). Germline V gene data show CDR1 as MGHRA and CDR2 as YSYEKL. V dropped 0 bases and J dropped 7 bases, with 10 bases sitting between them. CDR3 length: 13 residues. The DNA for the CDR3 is TGCGCCAGCAGCCAAGATCGGGGGCGGGAGCAGTACTTC. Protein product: CASSQDRGREQYF.

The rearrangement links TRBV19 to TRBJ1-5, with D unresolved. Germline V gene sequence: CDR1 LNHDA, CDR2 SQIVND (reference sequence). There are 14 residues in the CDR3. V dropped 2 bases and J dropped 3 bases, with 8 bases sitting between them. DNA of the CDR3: TGTGCCAGTAGTATATTGGGTTTCAATCAGCCCCAGCATTTT. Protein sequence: CASSILGFNQPQHF.

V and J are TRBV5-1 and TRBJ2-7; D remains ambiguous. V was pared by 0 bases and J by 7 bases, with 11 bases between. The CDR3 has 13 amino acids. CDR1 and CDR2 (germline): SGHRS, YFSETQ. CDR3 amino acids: CASSLVIPAEQYF. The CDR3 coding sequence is TGCGCCAGCAGCTTGGTCATCCCGGCAGAGCAGTACTTC.

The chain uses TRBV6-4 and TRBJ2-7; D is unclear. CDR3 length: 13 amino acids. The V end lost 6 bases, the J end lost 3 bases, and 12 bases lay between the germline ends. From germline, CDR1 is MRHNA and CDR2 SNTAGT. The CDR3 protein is CASSGLPGYEQYF. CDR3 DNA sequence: TGTGCCAGCAGCGGTTTACCTGGCTACGAGCAGTACTTC.

This CDR3 reads CATSRAAGFAYSNQPQHF. For the CDR3, the DNA is TGTGCCACCAGCAGAGCGGCAGGGTTTGCTTATAGCAATCAGCCCCAGCATTTT. J is TRBJ1-5 and V is TRBV15, with D perhaps matching TRBD1 (5 bases). Germline lookup yields CDR1 LNHNV and CDR2 YYDKDF (reference sequence). This CDR3 has 18 amino acids. The V end lost 1 base, the J end lost 0 bases, and 16 bases lay between the germline ends. The variable domain in full, completed from reference TRBV15 and TRBJ1-5, reads DAMVIQNPRYQVTQFGKPVTLSCSQTLNHNVMYWYQQKSSQAPKLLFHYYDKDFNNEADTPDNFQSRRPNTSFCFLDIRSPGLGDTAMYLCATSRAAGFAYSNQPQHFGDGTRLSIL.

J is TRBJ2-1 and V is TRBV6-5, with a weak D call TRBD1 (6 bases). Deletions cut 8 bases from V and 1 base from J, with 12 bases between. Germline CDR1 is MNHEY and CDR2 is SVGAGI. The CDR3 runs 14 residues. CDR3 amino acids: CASSYRASYNEQFF. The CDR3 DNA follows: TGTGCCAGCTCTTACAGGGCGTCCTACAATGAGCAGTTCTTC.

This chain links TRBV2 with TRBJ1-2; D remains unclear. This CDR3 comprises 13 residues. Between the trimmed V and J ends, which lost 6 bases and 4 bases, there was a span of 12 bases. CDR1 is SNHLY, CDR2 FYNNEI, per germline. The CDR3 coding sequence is TGTGCCAGCAGCCGTGCACAGAGCTATGGCTACACCTTC. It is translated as CASSRAQSYGYTF.

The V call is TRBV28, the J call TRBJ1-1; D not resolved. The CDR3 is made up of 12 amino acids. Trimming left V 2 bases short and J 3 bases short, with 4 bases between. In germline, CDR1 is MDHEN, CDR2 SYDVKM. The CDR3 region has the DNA TGTGCCAGCAGTTTAATTTACACTGAAGCTTTCTTT. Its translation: CASSLIYTEAFF.

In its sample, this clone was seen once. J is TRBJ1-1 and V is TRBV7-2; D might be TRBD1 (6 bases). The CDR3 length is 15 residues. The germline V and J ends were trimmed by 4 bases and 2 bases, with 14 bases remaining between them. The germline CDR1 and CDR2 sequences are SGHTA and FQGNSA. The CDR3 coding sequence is TGTGCCAGCAGCTCTATCCACAGGGTTAACACTGAAGCTTTCTTT. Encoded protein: CASSSIHRVNTEAFF.

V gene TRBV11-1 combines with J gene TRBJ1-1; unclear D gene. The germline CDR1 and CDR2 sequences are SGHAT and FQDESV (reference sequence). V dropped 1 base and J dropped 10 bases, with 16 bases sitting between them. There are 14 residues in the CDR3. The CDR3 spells CASSLGSLAAGAFF. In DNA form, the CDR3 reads TGTGCCAGCAGCTTAGGCAGTTTGGCAGCAGGAGCTTTCTTT.

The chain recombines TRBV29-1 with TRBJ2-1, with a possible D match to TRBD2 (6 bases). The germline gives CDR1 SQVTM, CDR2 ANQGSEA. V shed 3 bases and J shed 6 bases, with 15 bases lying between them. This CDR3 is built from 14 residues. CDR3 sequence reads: CSVDRGIPPNEQFF. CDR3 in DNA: TGCAGCGTTGACCGGGGGATCCCCCCCAATGAGCAGTTCTTC.

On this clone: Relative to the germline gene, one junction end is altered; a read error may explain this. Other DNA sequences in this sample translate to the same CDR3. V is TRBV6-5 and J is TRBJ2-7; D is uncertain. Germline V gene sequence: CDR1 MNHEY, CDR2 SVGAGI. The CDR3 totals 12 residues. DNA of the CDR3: TGTGCTAGCAGTAAGACACAGTACGAGCAGTACTTC. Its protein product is CASSKTQYEQYF.